What follows are 18 T cell receptor beta chains derived from one specimen sequenced in a study of cytomegalovirus exposure and HLA in healthy donors. Primers: 60 Vbeta forward and 13 Jbeta reverse. Assay: immunoSEQ multiplex PCR; the TCRdb copy retains only in-frame clones and omits some. Here the sample spans some 150,000 clones, around nine tenths being singletons. The source material was PBMCs. The receptors were gathered from a woman in her twenties or thirties in good health and CMV-seronegative.

The chain couples TRBV25-1 to TRBJ2-3; TRBD1 agrees at 10 bases. The CDR3 covers 16 residues. The germline CDR1 and CDR2 sequences are MGHDK and SYGVNS. With 2 bases clipped from V and 1 base from J, the junction kept 3 bases outside the gene matches. In nucleotides, the CDR3 is TGTGCCAGCAGTGAAGCCGGGACAGGGGGCACAGATACGCAGTATTTT. Its translation is CASSEAGTGGTDTQYF.

This CDR3 reads CASRQNRDRGGYTF. CDR3 in DNA: TGTGCCAGCAGACAAAACCGGGACAGGGGTGGCTACACCTTC. This chain connects TRBV7-2 to TRBJ1-2; the match to TRBD1 covers 10 bases. Germline trimming cut 6 bases from V and 7 bases from J; bases unmatched to any gene: 8. The CDR3 runs to 14 residues. Germline V gene data show CDR1 as SGHTA and CDR2 as FQGNSA.

There are a few counts of this clone. The V and J genes are TRBV6-1 and TRBJ2-2, with 8 bases matching TRBD2. CDR3 size: 13 residues. The germline CDR1 and CDR2 sequences are MNHNS and SASEGT. V was pared by 11 bases and J by 7 bases, with 9 bases of the junction left unmatched. The CDR3 DNA sequence: TGTGCCGGCTCGGGGGGGCGAGTCGGGGAGCTGTTTTTT. Translating gives CAGSGGRVGELFF.

The gene calls are TRBV19 and TRBJ1-2, with 7 bases matching TRBD1. The J segment lost 2 bases and the V segment lost 4 bases, leaving 4 bases of the junction unmatched. Germline V gene sequence: CDR1 LNHDA, CDR2 SQIVND (reference sequence). The CDR3 spans 14 residues. The CDR3: CASSRGGANYGYTF. The CDR3 region has the DNA TGTGCCAGTAGTAGAGGGGGCGCGAACTATGGCTACACCTTC.

The rearrangement links TRBV5-1 to TRBJ2-2; 7 nucleotides agree with TRBD2. V was clipped by 0 bases and J by 4 bases; unmatched bases: 12. This CDR3 region has 18 residues. Germline V gene lookup returns CDR1 SGHRS and CDR2 YFSETQ. In DNA, the CDR3 is TGCGCCAGCAGCTTGGGGGGGGGACTCCCCCTGAGCACCGGGGAGCTGTTTTTT. Translated, it gives CASSLGGGLPLSTGELFF.

This chain links TRBV11-2 with TRBJ1-2; a possible D gene is TRBD1 (5 bases). CDR3 length: 16 amino acids. Germline assignment: CDR1 SGHAT and CDR2 FQNNGV. V dropped 2 bases and J dropped 7 bases, with 20 bases sitting between them. CDR3 sequence: CASSLSRRGSQGGYTF. The CDR3 nucleotides read TGTGCCAGCAGCTTAAGTAGAAGGGGCTCCCAAGGTGGCTACACCTTC.

In its sample, this clone was seen once. The rearrangement joins TRBV4-1 to TRBJ1-4; 8 positions match TRBD1. V shed 1 base, J shed 8 bases, and the junction held 6 bases outside the gene matches. From germline, CDR1 is MGHRA and CDR2 YSYEKL. The CDR3 contains 15 residues. CDR3 region: CASSQAGTGGEKLFF. CDR3 nucleotides: TGCGCCAGCAGCCAAGCGGGGACAGGCGGGGAAAAACTGTTTTTT.

This clone was seen more than once but under ten times. The chain uses TRBV27 and TRBJ2-2, with D possibly matching TRBD1 (6 bases). Germline lookup yields CDR1 MNHEY and CDR2 SMNVEV (reference sequence). Trimming removed 1 base at V and 3 bases at J, with 15 bases between. The CDR3 runs 17 residues. CDR3 protein: CASSLYPPTGYTGELFF. The CDR3 nucleotides are TGTGCCAGCAGTTTATACCCCCCAACAGGGTACACCGGGGAGCTGTTTTTT.

This clone was seen once. This chain uses TRBV6-6 with TRBJ2-6, with D possibly matching TRBD1 (5 bases). CDR1 and CDR2 (germline): MNHNY, SVGAGI (reference sequence). The CDR3 is 15 residues long. V lost 7 bases, J lost 1 base, and 11 bases lay in between. This CDR3 reads CASNTQGSGANVLTF. The CDR3 nucleotides read TGTGCCAGCAACACCCAGGGATCTGGGGCCAACGTCCTGACTTTC.

The chain has TRBV5-6 and TRBJ2-5, with TRBD2 as a possible D gene (6 bases). Germline loops: CDR1 SGHDT, CDR2 YYEEEE. Trimming took 4 bases from V and 2 from J, leaving 15 bases between them. The CDR3 has 15 amino acids. The CDR3, as DNA: TGTGCCAGCAGCATCGGGACTCTAACTCAAGAGACCCAGTACTTC. Translated: CASSIGTLTQETQYF.

The chain recombines TRBV19 with TRBJ2-3; perhaps TRBD1 as D (6 bases). The V gene's germline CDR1 is LNHDA and CDR2 SQIVND (reference sequence). Between the trimmed V and J ends, which lost 1 base and 3 bases, there was a span of 17 bases. The CDR3 has 17 residues. CDR3 in DNA: TGTGCCAGTAGTATAGGGGGGCTAAGTGTAGGAACAGATACGCAGTATTTT. Translated: CASSIGGLSVGTDTQYF.

The chain couples TRBV6-5 to TRBJ1-5; possible D gene TRBD1, 5 bases. The germline CDR1 and CDR2 sequences are MNHEY and SVGAGI. The ends were cut back, 4 bases at V and 4 bases at J, with 14 bases in the middle. The CDR3 runs 15 residues. CDR3 sequence (DNA): TGTGCCAGCAGTTGGGGCGCGGGGGAAAATCAGCCCCAGCATTTT. The encoded protein is CASSWGAGENQPQHF.

The rearrangement links TRBV19 to TRBJ1-4, with D perhaps matching TRBD1 (6 bases). Looked up from germline, CDR1 is LNHDA and CDR2 is SQIVND (reference sequence). Trimming stripped 7 bases from V and 0 bases from J, with 18 bases between. This CDR3 comprises 17 residues. CDR3 bases: TGTGCCAGTAAAAGATTCGGGGGGCCGGCAACTAATGAAAAACTGTTTTTT. Encoded protein: CASKRFGGPATNEKLFF.

In this sample, this clone turned up once. This chain connects TRBV13 to TRBJ2-1; D gene unclear. The CDR3 contains 14 residues. Germline values: CDR1 PRHDT, CDR2 FYEKMQ (reference sequence). V dropped 5 bases and J dropped 5 bases, with 13 bases sitting between them. CDR3 in amino acids: CASSPLTADNEQFF. CDR3 coding DNA: TGTGCCAGCAGCCCCCTTACAGCCGACAATGAGCAGTTCTTC.

This sequence joins TRBV9 and TRBJ2-3, with no clear D. Trimming pared 0 bases from V and 2 bases from J, leaving 7 bases between. CDR1 SGDLS and CDR2 YYNGEE come from the germline V gene. The CDR3 loop spans 14 amino acids. The CDR3 region has the DNA TGTGCCAGCAGCGTAGACAGCCTCACAGATACGCAGTATTTT. This codes for CASSVDSLTDTQYF.

This chain links TRBV27 with TRBJ2-7, with a tentative D call TRBD1 (6 bases). This CDR3 has 17 residues. Germline CDR1 reads MNHEY; CDR2 reads SMNVEV (reference sequence). Deletions cut 3 bases from V and 1 base from J, with 19 bases between. CDR3 amino acids: CASSFHLPGTPSYEQYF. Here the CDR3 DNA reads TGTGCCAGCAGTTTCCACCTCCCCGGGACACCTTCCTACGAGCAGTACTTC.

The CDR3 spells CASSLRAAGADTQYF. For the CDR3, the DNA is TGTGCCAGCAGCTTAAGGGCGGCGGGAGCAGATACGCAGTATTTT. The chain links TRBV7-7 to TRBJ2-3; the match to TRBD2 covers 7 bases. Germline CDR1 and CDR2: SSHAT and FNYEAQ (reference sequence). The CDR3 length is 15 residues. Trimming cost V 2 bases and J 4 bases; bases outside gene matches: 6.

The rearrangement joins TRBV7-9 to TRBJ2-7; 8 bases are a match to TRBD2. The CDR3 extends over 14 amino acids. Germline V gene data show CDR1 as SEHNR and CDR2 as FQNEAQ (reference sequence). CDR3 bases: TGTGCTAGCGGGACCAGCGGGGGATTCTACGAGCAGTACTTC. It yields the protein CASGTSGGFYEQYF.